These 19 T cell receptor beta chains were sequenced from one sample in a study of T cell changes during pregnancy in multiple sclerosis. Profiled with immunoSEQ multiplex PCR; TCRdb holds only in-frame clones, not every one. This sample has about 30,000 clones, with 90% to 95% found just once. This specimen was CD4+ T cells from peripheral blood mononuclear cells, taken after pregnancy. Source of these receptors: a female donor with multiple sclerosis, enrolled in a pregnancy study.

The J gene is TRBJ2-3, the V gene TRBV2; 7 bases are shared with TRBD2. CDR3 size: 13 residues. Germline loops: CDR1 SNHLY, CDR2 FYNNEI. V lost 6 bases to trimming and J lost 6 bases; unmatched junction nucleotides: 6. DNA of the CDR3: TGTGCCAGCAGGTGGGAGGGTGCGGATACGCAGTATTTT. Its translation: CASRWEGADTQYF.

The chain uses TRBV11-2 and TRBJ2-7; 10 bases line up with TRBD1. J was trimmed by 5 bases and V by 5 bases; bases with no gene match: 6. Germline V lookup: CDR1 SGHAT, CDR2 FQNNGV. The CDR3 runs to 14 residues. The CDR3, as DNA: TGTGCCAGCAGCAACCGACAGGGGGCTAACGAGCAGTACTTC. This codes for CASSNRQGANEQYF.

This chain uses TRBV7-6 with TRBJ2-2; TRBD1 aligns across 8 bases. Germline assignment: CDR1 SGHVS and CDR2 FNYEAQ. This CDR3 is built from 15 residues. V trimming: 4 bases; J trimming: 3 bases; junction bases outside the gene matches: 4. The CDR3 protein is CASSSQGADTGELFF. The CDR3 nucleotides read TGTGCCAGCAGCTCTCAGGGGGCGGACACCGGGGAGCTGTTTTTT.

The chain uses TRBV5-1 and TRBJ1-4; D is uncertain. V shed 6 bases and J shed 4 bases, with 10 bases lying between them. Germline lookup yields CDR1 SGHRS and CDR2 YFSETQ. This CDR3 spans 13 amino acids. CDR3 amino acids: CASTRGYNEKLFF. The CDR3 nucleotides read TGCGCCAGCACCCGGGGTTATAATGAAAAACTGTTTTTT.

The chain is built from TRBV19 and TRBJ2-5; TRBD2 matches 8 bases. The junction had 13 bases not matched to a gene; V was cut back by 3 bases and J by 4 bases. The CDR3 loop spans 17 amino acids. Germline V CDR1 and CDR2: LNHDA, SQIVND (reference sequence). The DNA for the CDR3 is TGTGCCAGTAGTATGACGGAAGGCGGGAGGCCGGGAGAGACCCAGTACTTC. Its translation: CASSMTEGGRPGETQYF. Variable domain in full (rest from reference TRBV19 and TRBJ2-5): DGGITQSPKYLFRKEGQNVTLSCEQNLNHDAMYWYRQDPGQGLRLIYYSQIVNDFQKGDIAEGYSVSREKKESFPLTVTSAQKNPTAFYLCASSMTEGGRPGETQYFGPGTRLLVL.

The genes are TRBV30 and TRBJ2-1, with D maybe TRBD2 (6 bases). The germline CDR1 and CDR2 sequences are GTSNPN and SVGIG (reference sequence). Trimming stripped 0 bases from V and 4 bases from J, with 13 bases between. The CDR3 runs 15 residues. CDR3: CAWSVGSGFYNEQFF. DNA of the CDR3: TGTGCCTGGAGTGTAGGTAGCGGCTTTTACAATGAGCAGTTCTTC.

The CDR3 protein is CASSQSNIRHTEAFF. CDR3 in DNA: TGCGCCAGCAGCCAATCTAATATACGCCACACTGAAGCTTTCTTT. V usage is TRBV4-1 and J usage is TRBJ1-1; unclear D gene. CDR1 and CDR2 from the germline V gene are MGHRA and YSYEKL. The CDR3 totals 15 residues. V lost 2 bases and J lost 3, with 13 bases in between.

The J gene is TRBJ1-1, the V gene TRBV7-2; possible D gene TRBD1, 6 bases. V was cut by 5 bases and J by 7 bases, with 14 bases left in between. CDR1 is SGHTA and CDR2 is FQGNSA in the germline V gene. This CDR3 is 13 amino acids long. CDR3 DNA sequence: TGTGCCAGCAGCCCATTACAGGGTTTTGAAGCTTTCTTT. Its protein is CASSPLQGFEAFF.

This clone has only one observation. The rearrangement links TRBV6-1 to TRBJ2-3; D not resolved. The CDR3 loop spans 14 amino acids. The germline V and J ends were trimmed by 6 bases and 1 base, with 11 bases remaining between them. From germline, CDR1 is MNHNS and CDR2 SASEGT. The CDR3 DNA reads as TGTGCCAGCAGGCAACTTATCGGCACAGATACGCAGTATTTT. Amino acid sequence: CASRQLIGTDTQYF.

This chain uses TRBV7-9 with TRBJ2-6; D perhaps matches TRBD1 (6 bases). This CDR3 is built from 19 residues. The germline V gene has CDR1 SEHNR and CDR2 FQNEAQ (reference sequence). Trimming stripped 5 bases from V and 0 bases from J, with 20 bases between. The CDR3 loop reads CASSQGSRGPYSGANVLTF. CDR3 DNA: TGTGCCAGCAGCCAGGGGAGCAGGGGCCCATACTCTGGGGCCAACGTCCTGACTTTC.

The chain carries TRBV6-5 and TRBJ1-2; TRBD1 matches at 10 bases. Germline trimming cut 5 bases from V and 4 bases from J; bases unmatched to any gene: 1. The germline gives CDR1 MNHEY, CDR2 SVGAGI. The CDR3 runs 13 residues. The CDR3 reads CASSRQGAYGYTF. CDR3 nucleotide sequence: TGTGCCAGCAGTCGACAGGGGGCCTATGGCTACACCTTC.

Written as DNA, the CDR3 is TGTGCCAGCAGGAATGGGACAGCTAGGGCCTACGAGCAGTACTTC. Translated: CASRNGTARAYEQYF. The V gene is TRBV5-4, the J gene TRBJ2-7; the match to TRBD1 covers 7 bases. CDR3 length: 15 residues. CDR1 and CDR2 (germline): SGHNT, YYREEE (reference sequence). J gave up 2 bases and V 5 bases, and 10 bases lay outside the gene matches.

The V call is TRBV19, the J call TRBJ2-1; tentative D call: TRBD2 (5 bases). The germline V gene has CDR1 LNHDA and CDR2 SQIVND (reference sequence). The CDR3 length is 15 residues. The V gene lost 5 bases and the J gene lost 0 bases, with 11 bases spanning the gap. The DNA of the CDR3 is TGTGCCAGTAGTCCGACGGGGAGCTCCTACAATGAGCAGTTCTTC. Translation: CASSPTGSSYNEQFF.

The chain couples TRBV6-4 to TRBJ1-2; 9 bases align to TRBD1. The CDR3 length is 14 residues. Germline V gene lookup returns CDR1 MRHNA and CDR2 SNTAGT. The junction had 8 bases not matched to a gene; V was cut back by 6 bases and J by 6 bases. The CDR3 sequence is CASSSTGGGDGYTF. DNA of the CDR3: TGTGCCAGCAGCAGCACAGGGGGCGGAGATGGCTACACCTTC.

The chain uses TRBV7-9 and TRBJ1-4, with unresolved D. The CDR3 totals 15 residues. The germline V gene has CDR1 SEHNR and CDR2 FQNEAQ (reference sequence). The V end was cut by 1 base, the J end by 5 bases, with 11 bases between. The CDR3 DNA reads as TGTGCCAGCAGCTTAGTAGCGGGATTGAATGAAAAACTGTTTTTT. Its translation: CASSLVAGLNEKLFF.

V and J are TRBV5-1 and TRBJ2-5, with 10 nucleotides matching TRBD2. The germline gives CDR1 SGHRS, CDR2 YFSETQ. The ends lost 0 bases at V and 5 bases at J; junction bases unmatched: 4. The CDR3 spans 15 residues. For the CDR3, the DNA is TGCGCCAGCAGCTTGGGAGCGGGGGGGGTCGAGACCCAGTACTTC. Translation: CASSLGAGGVETQYF.

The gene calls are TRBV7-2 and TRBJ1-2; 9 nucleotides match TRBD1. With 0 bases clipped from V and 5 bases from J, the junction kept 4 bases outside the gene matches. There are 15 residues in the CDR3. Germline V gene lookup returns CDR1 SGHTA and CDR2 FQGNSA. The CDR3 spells CASSLATGTGYGYTF. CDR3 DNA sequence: TGTGCCAGCAGCTTAGCGACCGGGACAGGGTATGGCTACACCTTC.

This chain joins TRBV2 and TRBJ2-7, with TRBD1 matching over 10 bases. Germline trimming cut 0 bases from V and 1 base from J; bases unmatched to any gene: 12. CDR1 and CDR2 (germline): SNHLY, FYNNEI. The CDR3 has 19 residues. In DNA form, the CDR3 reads TGTGCCAGCAGTGAAGCTTGGAGGACAGGGGGAAAGAGTTCCTACGAGCAGTACTTC. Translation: CASSEAWRTGGKSSYEQYF.

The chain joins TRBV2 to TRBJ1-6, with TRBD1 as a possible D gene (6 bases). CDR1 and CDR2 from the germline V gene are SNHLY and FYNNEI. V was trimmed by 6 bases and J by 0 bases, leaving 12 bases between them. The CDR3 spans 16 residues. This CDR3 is CASSGTGSSYNSPLHF. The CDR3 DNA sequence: TGTGCCAGCAGCGGAACAGGGAGCTCCTATAATTCACCCCTCCACTTT.